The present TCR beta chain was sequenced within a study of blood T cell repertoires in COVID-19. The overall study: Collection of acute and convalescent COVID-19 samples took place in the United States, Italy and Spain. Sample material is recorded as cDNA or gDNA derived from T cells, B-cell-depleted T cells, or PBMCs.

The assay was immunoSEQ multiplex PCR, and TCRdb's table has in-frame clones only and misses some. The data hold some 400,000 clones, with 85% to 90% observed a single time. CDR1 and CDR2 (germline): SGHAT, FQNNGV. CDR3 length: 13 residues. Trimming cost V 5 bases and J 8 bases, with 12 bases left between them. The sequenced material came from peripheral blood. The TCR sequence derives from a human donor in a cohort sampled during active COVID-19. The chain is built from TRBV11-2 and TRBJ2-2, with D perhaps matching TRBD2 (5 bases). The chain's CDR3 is CASSGLAGGELFF. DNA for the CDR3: TGTGCCAGCAGCGGACTGGCAGGAGGGGAGCTGTTTTTT.